Listed here are 28 T cell receptor beta chains from one sample, sequenced in a study of OX40 agonist ivuxolimab in advanced cancers. Sequenced by immunoSEQ multiplex PCR; TCRdb stores in-frame clones only, minus some. The repertoire holds under 85,000 clones, with about 80% as singletons. The sample in question was CD4+ or CD8+ T cells sorted from blood, obtained in a trial of the OX40 agonist ivuxolimab. The receptors derive from an adult with an advanced solid tumor such as melanoma, head and neck, liver or kidney cancer.

V gene TRBV5-1 combines with J gene TRBJ2-2, with 12 bases matching TRBD2. The CDR3 consists of 18 residues. The germline V gene has CDR1 SGHRS and CDR2 YFSETQ. The V segment lost 5 bases and the J segment 4 bases; nucleotides outside the gene matches: 12. The CDR3 DNA reads TGCGCCAGCAGTAAACCTCTAGCGGGGGGGCATGGCACCGGGGAGCTGTTTTTT. Its translation is CASSKPLAGGHGTGELFF.

The V call is TRBV11-2, the J call TRBJ2-1, with TRBD2 matching 8 bases. This CDR3 spans 14 amino acids. The ends lost 7 bases at V and 4 bases at J; junction bases unmatched: 6. Germline CDR1 and CDR2: SGHAT and FQNNGV. The CDR3 nucleotides are TGTGCCAGCACTCGGGAGCGGGGGTACAATGAGCAGTTCTTC. It specifies CASTRERGYNEQFF.

The chain recombines TRBV2 with TRBJ1-1, with TRBD1 matching 8 bases. Per the germline V gene, CDR1 is SNHLY and CDR2 is FYNNEI. CDR3 length: 15 residues. V trimming: 5 bases; J trimming: 4 bases; junction bases outside the gene matches: 9. CDR3 DNA: TGTGCCAGCAGTATACACCCGACAGGGGCCACTGAAGCTTTCTTT. This codes for CASSIHPTGATEAFF.

This chain connects TRBV18 to TRBJ1-2, with TRBD1 matching 7 bases. The CDR3 spans 14 residues. The ends lost 3 bases at V and 4 bases at J; junction bases unmatched: 5. Germline V lookup: CDR1 KGHSH, CDR2 LQKENI. This CDR3 reads CASSPGQPSYGYTF. The CDR3 DNA reads as TGTGCCAGCTCACCGGGACAGCCCTCCTATGGCTACACCTTC.

J is TRBJ1-2 and V is TRBV5-6, with TRBD1 matching over 8 bases. Germline V gives CDR1 SGHDT, CDR2 YYEEEE. After removal of 4 bases from V and 3 bases from J, the junction contained 5 bases not matched to a gene. The CDR3 is made up of 14 amino acids. As DNA, the CDR3 is TGTGCCAGCAGCCAGACAGGGGTCTACTATGGCTACACCTTC. Translating gives CASSQTGVYYGYTF.

V usage is TRBV14 and J usage is TRBJ1-1; possibly TRBD1 for D (5 bases). The CDR3 length is 17 residues. Trimming pared 0 bases from V and 1 base from J, leaving 15 bases between. Germline V gene lookup returns CDR1 SGHDN and CDR2 FVKESK. CDR3 sequence reads: CASSQDRSRAKNTEAFF. In nucleotides, the CDR3 is TGTGCCAGCAGCCAAGATAGGTCCAGGGCAAAGAACACTGAAGCTTTCTTT.

The table lists this clone with a count of one. The chain recombines TRBV7-2 with TRBJ2-7; 7 positions match TRBD1. V was clipped by 5 bases and J by 4 bases; unmatched bases: 11. CDR1 and CDR2 from the germline V gene are SGHTA and FQGNSA. The CDR3 is made up of 15 amino acids. CDR3 amino acids: CASSPPGQRRYEQYF. CDR3 in DNA: TGTGCCAGCAGCCCACCGGGACAGCGAAGATACGAGCAGTACTTC.

Points on this clone: Mismatch with germline at one junction end may stem from a read error. This chain joins TRBV7-2 and TRBJ2-7; unclear D gene. CDR3 size: 17 residues. Germline V gene lookup returns CDR1 SGHTA and CDR2 FQGNSA. CDR3: CASSLVPKVSKHYGQYF. The CDR3 bases are TGTGCCAGCAGCTTAGTACCCAAGGTCTCCAAGCACTACGGGCAGTACTTC.

The rearrangement joins TRBV9 to TRBJ1-2, with TRBD1 identical over 8 bases. Trimming took 0 bases from V and 6 from J; bases not matched to a gene: 4. Germline CDR1 SGDLS, CDR2 YYNGEE. The CDR3 spans 14 residues. The CDR3 loop reads CASSVAGTGDGYTF. DNA of the CDR3: TGTGCCAGCAGCGTAGCTGGGACAGGCGATGGCTACACCTTC.

The gene calls are TRBV9 and TRBJ2-1; weak D call: TRBD2 (5 bases). This CDR3 comprises 16 residues. Germline CDR1 SGDLS, CDR2 YYNGEE. The germline V and J ends were trimmed by 0 bases and 0 bases, with 10 bases remaining between them. CDR3: CASSVVARVSYNEQFF. DNA of the CDR3: TGTGCCAGCAGCGTAGTTGCGCGGGTCTCCTACAATGAGCAGTTCTTC.

The chain has TRBV10-3 and TRBJ1-2; TRBD1 aligns across 7 bases. Germline V gene sequence: CDR1 ENHRY, CDR2 SYGVKD. The CDR3 runs to 13 residues. V lost 4 bases and J lost 8; bases outside the gene matches: 7. The CDR3 sequence: CAISVDRVGGYTF. The CDR3 DNA is TGTGCCATCAGTGTCGACAGGGTGGGAGGCTACACCTTC.

V usage is TRBV6-5 and J usage is TRBJ2-5; weak D call: TRBD1 (6 bases). The better agreement between TRBJ2-7 and the DNA end casts doubt on the J call. This CDR3 comprises 14 residues. Germline CDR1 reads MNHEY; CDR2 reads SVGAGI. The CDR3 sequence is CASSYSDSSYEQYF. In nucleotides, the CDR3 is TGTGCCAGCAGTTACTCGGACAGCTCCTACGAGCAGTACTTC.

This clone was observed a single time. The V and J genes are TRBV30 and TRBJ2-2, with TRBD2 as a possible D gene (6 bases). Germline V gene lookup returns CDR1 GTSNPN and CDR2 SVGIG (reference sequence). V was cut by 3 bases and J by 2 bases, with 16 bases left in between. This CDR3 has 16 residues. The CDR3: CAWRGLPFINTGELFF. The CDR3 DNA follows: TGTGCCTGGAGGGGACTTCCCTTTATAAACACCGGGGAGCTGTTTTTT.

V usage is TRBV29-1 and J usage is TRBJ1-2; D gene uncertain. Trimming pared 2 bases from V and 3 bases from J, leaving 16 bases between. Germline CDR1 and CDR2: SQVTM and ANQGSEA. The CDR3 spans 15 residues. In nucleotides, the CDR3 is TGCAGCGTTGAAACCCGGGGAGGCTATGACTATGGCTACACCTTC. Residues: CSVETRGGYDYGYTF.

The gene calls are TRBV11-3 and TRBJ2-4; D is unresolved. The germline V and J ends were trimmed by 5 bases and 4 bases, with 9 bases remaining between them. The CDR3 consists of 13 residues. Per the germline V gene, CDR1 is SGHNT and CDR2 is YENEEA. The CDR3 DNA reads TGTGCCAGCAGCCCGGCAATTAAAAACATTCAGTACTTC. As protein: CASSPAIKNIQYF.

This chain connects TRBV5-1 to TRBJ2-7; 9 nucleotides align to TRBD2. The V gene end was trimmed by 4 bases and the J gene end by 3 bases; junction bases not matched to a gene: 8. CDR3 length: 15 residues. Germline V gene sequence: CDR1 SGHRS, CDR2 YFSETQ. Here the CDR3 reads CASSASGEQNYEQYF. The CDR3 DNA reads as TGCGCCAGCAGCGCTAGCGGGGAGCAAAACTACGAGCAGTACTTC.

The chain is built from TRBV4-1 and TRBJ1-6; D is uncertain. The CDR3 loop spans 15 amino acids. The V gene's germline CDR1 is MGHRA and CDR2 YSYEKL. V gave up 1 base and J gave up 6 bases, with 10 bases separating them. The CDR3 DNA sequence: TGCGCCAGCAGCCAAGGTGGGGTCCTTAATTCACCCCTCCACTTT. Translating gives CASSQGGVLNSPLHF.

CDR3 nucleotide sequence: TGTGCCAGCAACCACGGACAGGGGAATTCACCCCTCCACTTT. The encoded protein is CASNHGQGNSPLHF. The rearrangement links TRBV11-2 to TRBJ1-6; 9 nucleotides match TRBD1. The CDR3 extends over 14 amino acids. CDR1 is SGHAT, CDR2 FQNNGV, per germline. V shed 7 bases, J shed 7 bases, and the junction held 5 bases outside the gene matches.

This chain links TRBV5-5 with TRBJ2-1; perhaps D is TRBD1 or TRBD2 (8 bases each). The V gene's germline CDR1 is SGHKS and CDR2 YYEKEE (reference sequence). V lost 2 bases, J lost 7 bases, and 28 bases lay in between. The CDR3 has 19 residues. CDR3 region: CASSLQGGLAGRLKNEQFF. CDR3 in DNA: TGTGCCAGCAGCTTACAGGGGGGATTAGCGGGGAGGTTAAAGAATGAGCAGTTCTTC.

The rearrangement joins TRBV4-2 to TRBJ2-3; 8 nucleotides line up with TRBD1. Per germline, CDR1 LGHNA and CDR2 YNFKEQ. The CDR3 consists of 13 residues. V lost 6 bases to trimming and J lost 4 bases; unmatched junction nucleotides: 3. The CDR3 sequence is CASRGQGSDTQYF. CDR3 nucleotides: TGTGCCAGCAGAGGACAGGGTTCAGATACGCAGTATTTT.

CDR3 DNA sequence: TGTGCCAGCAGCGTAGCCCCCAGCGGGGGACGTGGGGCAGATACGCAGTATTTT. As protein: CASSVAPSGGRGADTQYF. The chain joins TRBV9 to TRBJ2-3; 8 bases are a match to TRBD2. The CDR3 spans 18 residues. The trim removed 0 bases at V and 4 bases at J, leaving 13 bases unmatched. Germline V gives CDR1 SGDLS, CDR2 YYNGEE.

This chain links TRBV4-3 with TRBJ2-7; D not resolved. This CDR3 contains 14 residues. Germline V gene data show CDR1 as LGHNA and CDR2 as YSLEER. V lost 1 base to trimming and J lost 1 base, with 8 bases between them. CDR3 protein: CASSQGGASYEQYF. CDR3 coding DNA: TGCGCCAGCAGCCAAGGAGGCGCGTCCTACGAGCAGTACTTC.

V gene TRBV18 combines with J gene TRBJ1-4; D is possibly TRBD1 (5 bases). Germline lookup yields CDR1 KGHSH and CDR2 LQKENI. The V end lost 3 bases, the J end lost 0 bases, and 11 bases lay between the germline ends. The CDR3 loop spans 16 amino acids. CDR3: CASSPTGLATNEKLFF. The CDR3, as DNA: TGTGCCAGCTCACCCACAGGCCTTGCAACTAATGAAAAACTGTTTTTT. The full variable domain, in which reference TRBV18 and TRBJ1-4 provide the parts outside the CDR3, is NAGVMQNPRHLVRRRGQEARLRCSPMKGHSHVYWYRQLPEEGLKFMVYLQKENIIDESGMPKERFSAEFPKEGPSILRIQQVVRGDSAAYFCASSPTGLATNEKLFFGSGTQLSVL.

This rearrangement joins TRBV19 to TRBJ1-5; D gene ambiguous. V shed 5 bases and J shed 0 bases, with 20 bases lying between them. The CDR3 spans 18 residues. In germline, CDR1 is LNHDA, CDR2 SQIVND (reference sequence). CDR3 in amino acids: CASSPSLWNGYSNQPQHF. In DNA form, the CDR3 reads TGTGCCAGTAGTCCCTCTCTCTGGAACGGGTATAGCAATCAGCCCCAGCATTTT.

About this clone itself: This sample also contains other DNA sequences that code for the same CDR3. This sequence joins TRBV5-1 and TRBJ1-4; 8 nucleotides match TRBD1. This CDR3 region has 14 residues. CDR1 SGHRS and CDR2 YFSETQ come from the germline V gene. Trimming removed 4 bases from V and 7 bases from J; junction bases left unmatched: 6. The CDR3 DNA reads as TGCGCCAGCAGCCCGGACAGGGAGGGTGAAAAACTGTTTTTT. Its protein is CASSPDREGEKLFF.

V is TRBV9 and J is TRBJ1-3, with a possible D match to TRBD1 (6 bases). The V end lost 1 base, the J end lost 3 bases, and 14 bases lay between the germline ends. CDR3 size: 16 residues. The germline CDR1 and CDR2 sequences are SGDLS and YYNGEE. The CDR3 nucleotides are TGTGCCAGCAGCGTACAGGCAGGGGCCAGTGGAAACACCATATATTTT. It is translated as CASSVQAGASGNTIYF. The complete variable domain, with remaining parts taken from reference TRBV9 and TRBJ1-3, reads DSGVTQTPKHLITATGQRVTLRCSPRSGDLSVYWYQQSLDQGLQFLIQYYNGEERAKGNILERFSAQQFPDLHSELNLSSLELGDSALYFCASSVQAGASGNTIYFGEGSWLTVV.

A word on this clone: Other DNA sequences from this sample encode an identical CDR3 as well. V gene TRBV5-4 combines with J gene TRBJ1-1; a weak D match, TRBD1 (6 bases). The CDR3 runs 15 residues. Germline lookup yields CDR1 SGHNT and CDR2 YYREEE (reference sequence). The ends were cut back, 4 bases at V and 4 bases at J, with 17 bases in the middle. This chain's CDR3 is CASSAPQGGRTEAFF. CDR3 DNA sequence: TGTGCCAGCAGCGCACCACAGGGAGGTCGCACTGAAGCTTTCTTT.

This CDR3 reads CASSQGRGQEESGGNTIYF. The CDR3, as DNA: TGTGCCAGCAGCCAAGGAAGGGGCCAAGAGGAGAGTGGCGGAAACACCATATATTTT. The genes are TRBV4-2 and TRBJ1-3; D might be TRBD1 (5 bases). Germline V gene sequence: CDR1 LGHNA, CDR2 YNFKEQ. Deletions cut 1 base from V and 4 bases from J, with 23 bases between. This CDR3 contains 19 residues.